This T cell receptor beta chain was sequenced for a study of beta chain features in type 1 diabetes. In total, each donor contributed a single heparinised blood draw that averaged approximately 120 mL. Expressed TCRB transcripts got sequenced, as all isolated RNA was reverse transcribed. Profiling relied on immunoSEQ multiplex PCR, and the TCRdb table lists in-frame clones only, not all of them. This table has roughly 130,000 clones, about 10% appearing once. This clone was detected only a few times. Sequenced: central memory CD4+ T cells from blood. The origin of this receptor is a man younger than 35 in good health.

The chain's CDR3 is CASSLLQGLVNEQFF. The CDR3 coding sequence is TGTGCCAGCAGCTTACTACAGGGTCTGGTCAATGAGCAGTTCTTC. The V call is TRBV7-9, the J call TRBJ2-1, with a possible D match to TRBD1 (6 bases). V shed 2 bases and J shed 6 bases, with 14 bases lying between them. Germline values: CDR1 SEHNR, CDR2 FQNEAQ (reference sequence). The CDR3 contains 15 residues.